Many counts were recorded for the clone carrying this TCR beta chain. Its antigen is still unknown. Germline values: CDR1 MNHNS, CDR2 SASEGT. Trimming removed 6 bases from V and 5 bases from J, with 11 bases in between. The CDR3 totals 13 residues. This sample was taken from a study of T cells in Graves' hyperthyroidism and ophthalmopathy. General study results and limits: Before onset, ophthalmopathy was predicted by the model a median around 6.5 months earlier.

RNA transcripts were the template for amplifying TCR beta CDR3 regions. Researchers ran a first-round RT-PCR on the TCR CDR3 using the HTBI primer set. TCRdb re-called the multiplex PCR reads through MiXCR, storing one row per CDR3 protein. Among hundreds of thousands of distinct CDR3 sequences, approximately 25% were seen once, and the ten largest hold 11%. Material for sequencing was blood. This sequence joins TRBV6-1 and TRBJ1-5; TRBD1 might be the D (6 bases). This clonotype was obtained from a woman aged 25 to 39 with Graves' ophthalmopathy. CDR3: CASSVQGDQPQHF. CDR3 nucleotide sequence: TGTGCCAGCAGCGTACAGGGCGATCAGCCCCAGCATTTT.